This T cell receptor beta chain was captured by sequencing in a study of Ad26.COV2.S vaccination and SARS-CoV-2 variants. At the level of the study: It was the COV1001 Ad26.COV2.S trial arm that included the donor.

General observations from the study: Recipients of either vaccine or placebo displayed similar breadth of non-spike TCRs. Researchers cautioned that TCR breadth and depth analyses may have underestimated total T cell responses.

TCRdb keeps only in-frame clones here, not all; method: immunoSEQ multiplex PCR. This sample has some 330,000 clones; 85% to 90% occur once, and the top ten carry around 5.5%. Treatment given: roughly 18 received Ad26.COV2.S at low or high dose, single or two shots; several received placebo; per-sample allocation not given. Sampling occurred on day 63 after the first vaccine or placebo injection. From germline, CDR1 is LNHDA and CDR2 SQIVND (reference sequence). Deletions cut 9 bases from V and 4 bases from J, with 18 bases between. The CDR3 is made up of 14 amino acids. As regards this clone: Its antigen is currently unknown.

The clonotype originates from a person aged 18-65 years who received the Ad26.COV2.S COVID-19 vaccine or a placebo. The chain combines TRBV19 with TRBJ1-2; possibly TRBD1 for D (6 bases). The sample in question was peripheral blood, obtained in a trial of Ad26.COV2.S vaccine versus placebo. The CDR3 sequence: CASSSDRITYGYTF. In DNA, the CDR3 is TGTGCCAGCAGCTCAGACAGGATTACCTATGGCTACACCTTC.